The rows below give T cell receptor beta chains drawn from one sample of a study of blood T cell repertoires in COVID-19. Only in-frame clones appear in the TCRdb table, and some are missing; sequencing was by immunoSEQ multiplex PCR. The repertoire includes tens of thousands of clones, roughly 82% of them detected once, and less than 9.5% sits in the top ten. What was sequenced was peripheral blood. The receptors stem from a man between 40 and 49 years old with acute or convalescent COVID-19. CDR3s include the opening cysteine and the closing phenylalanine or tryptophan. The D gene is left open where the match is weak. Only some rows state a clone size, as once, few, many or a class for expanded clones.

D gene,V gene,clone size,J gene,CDR3 DNA,CDR3 protein
-,TRBV25-1,-,TRBJ1-2,TGTGCCAGCAGTACCAGGGGAAACTATGGCTACACCTTC,CASSTRGNYGYTF
-,TRBV7-7,-,TRBJ2-5,TGTGCCAGCAGCTTAGATGACGGGGTGGAGACCCAGTACTTC,CASSLDDGVETQYF
-,TRBV4-1,few,TRBJ1-1,TGCGCCAGTACTGCCGGGACAGAAGCTTTCTTT,CASTAGTEAFF
-,TRBV29-1,-,TRBJ2-1,TGCAGCGGATACCGGTCGGGGGTAAGCTCCTACAATGAGCAGTTCTTC,CSGYRSGVSSYNEQFF
-,TRBV5-1,few,TRBJ2-7,TGCGCCAGCACCATGAGAGGGGGGACAGCCGCCTACGAGCAGTACTTC,CASTMRGGTAAYEQYF
-,TRBV10-1,-,TRBJ1-4,TGCGCCAGCAGCAGGGGCCGGGAAAAACTGTTTTTT,CASSRGREKLFF
-,TRBV9,-,TRBJ1-5,TGTGCCAGCAGCGTGGACGGAGGAAATCAGCCCCAGCATTTT,CASSVDGGNQPQHF
TRBD2,TRBV2,few,TRBJ2-7,TGTGCCAGCAGTGTCGGTCTAGCGGGCTCCCGTCTTACCTACGAGCAGTACTTC,CASSVGLAGSRLTYEQYF
-,TRBV6-5,-,TRBJ1-1,TGTGCCAGCAGTTACAACTTTCTCAACACTGAAGCTTTCTTT,CASSYNFLNTEAFF
-,TRBV9,-,TRBJ2-3,TGTGCCACCACAGACATTAGCACAGATACGCAGTATTTT,CATTDISTDTQYF
-,TRBV19,once,TRBJ1-3,TGTGCCAGTAGCCGCACCGTGATCAAGGTTTCAGGGGACACCATATATTTT,CASSRTVIKVSGDTIYF
TRBD1,TRBV5-4,-,TRBJ2-1,TGTGCCAGCAGGGGACAGAGCTCCTACAATGAGCAGTTCTTC,CASRGQSSYNEQFF
-,TRBV6-6,few,TRBJ1-6,TGTGCCAGCAGTTACTCGAGGCAGGGTAATTCACCCCTCCACTTT,CASSYSRQGNSPLHF
-,TRBV5-1,-,TRBJ2-6,TGCGCCAGCAGCTTGGAAGGCGGTGGGGCCAACGTCCTGACTTTC,CASSLEGGGANVLTF
-,TRBV3-1/TRBV3-2,-,TRBJ1-1,TGTGCCAGCAGACCTGACGGGGGAAGGACTGAAGCTTTCTTT,CASRPDGGRTEAFF
-,TRBV11-2,-,TRBJ1-4,TGTGCCAGCAGCTTAGCAAGGACTGACGAAAAACTGTTTTTT,CASSLARTDEKLFF
-,TRBV24-1,-,TRBJ2-1,TGTGCCACCAGTGACCCCAAGAGCAATGAGCAGTTCTTC,CATSDPKSNEQFF
-,TRBV9,-,TRBJ1-3,TGTGCCAGCAGCCCTGGGGGGGTTCCAGGAAACACCATATATTTT,CASSPGGVPGNTIYF
-,TRBV7-2,-,TRBJ1-6,TGTGCCAGCAGCTTAGGGATCAGGGGCGCAGGGATTTCACCCCTCCACTTT,CASSLGIRGAGISPLHF
-,TRBV28,-,TRBJ2-7,TGTGCCAGCAGGCAGGGGGCGGGGGTTTACGAGCAGTACTTC,CASRQGAGVYEQYF
TRBD1,TRBV18,-,TRBJ1-1,TGTGCCAGCTCACCAAGGGACAGGGGGAGGAGCACTGAAGCTTTCTTT,CASSPRDRGRSTEAFF
TRBD2,TRBV30,once,TRBJ2-3,TGTGCCTGGAACTCTGGGACTAGCGGGGGAGGTACGCAGTATTTT,CAWNSGTSGGGTQYF
TRBD1,TRBV4-1,-,TRBJ1-1,TGCGCCAGCAGCCGGGGACAGGGAATGAACACTGAAGCTTTCTTT,CASSRGQGMNTEAFF
-,TRBV30,-,TRBJ2-7,TGTGCCTGGAGCAGGGACTCCACTTCCTACGAGCAGTACTTC,CAWSRDSTSYEQYF
-,TRBV19,few,TRBJ1-1,TGTGCCAGTAGTACCCTCCAGGGGAACACTGAAGCTTTCTTT,CASSTLQGNTEAFF
-,TRBV7-9,-,TRBJ1-6,TGTGCCAGCAGCGTAAGCGATTCACCCCTCCACTTT,CASSVSDSPLHF
-,TRBV27,-,TRBJ1-2,TGTGCCAGCAAATACCAACAGGGCCCTAACTATGGCTACACCTTC,CASKYQQGPNYGYTF
TRBD1,TRBV29-1,-,TRBJ2-3,TGCAGCGTGCCCGGGACAGCAATTACAGATACGCAGTATTTT,CSVPGTAITDTQYF
TRBD1,TRBV2,-,TRBJ2-1,TGTGCCAGCAGCCGGGACAGGGTCTATGAGCAGTTCTTC,CASSRDRVYEQFF
-,TRBV5-1,few,TRBJ1-1,TGCGCCAGCAGCTTTGGGCAGGTTCATACGGAAGCTTTCTTT,CASSFGQVHTEAFF
-,TRBV9,-,TRBJ1-4,TGTGCCAGCAGCCGCTACCAGCAGCGGGATGAAAAACTGTTTTTT,CASSRYQQRDEKLFF
-,TRBV5-6,-,TRBJ2-7,TGTGCCAGCAGCTTCGGAGGGAACGAGCAGTACTTC,CASSFGGNEQYF
-,TRBV30,-,TRBJ2-2,TGTGCCTGGAGGCAGGCCGGGGAGCTGTTTTTT,CAWRQAGELFF
TRBD1,TRBV5-1,-,TRBJ2-2,TGCGCCAGCGCGACAGGGGACGTCGGGGAGCTGTTTTTT,CASATGDVGELFF
-,TRBV19,-,TRBJ1-1,TGTGCCAGTAGTAGATGGGAGGGGAACACTGAAGCTTTCTTT,CASSRWEGNTEAFF
TRBD2,TRBV28,-,TRBJ2-3,TGTGCCAGCAGTTTATTTGTCCTAGCGGGGTTAACAGATACGCAGTATTTT,CASSLFVLAGLTDTQYF
TRBD1,TRBV6-6,-,TRBJ1-2,TGTGCCAGCAGTTACAGAACAGGGGGCTACGGCTACACCTTC,CASSYRTGGYGYTF
-,TRBV6-5,-,TRBJ1-1,TGTGCCAGCAGTTCCAGGTGGAACACTGAAGCTTTCTTT,CASSSRWNTEAFF
TRBD1,TRBV3-1/TRBV3-2,once,TRBJ1-6,TGTGCCAGCAGCCAAGGGACAGGGGGTAATTCACCCCTCCACTTT,CASSQGTGGNSPLHF
TRBD1,TRBV20-1,-,TRBJ2-7,TGCAGTGCTACCCGACAGGGCGAGCAGTACTTC,CSATRQGEQYF
TRBD1,TRBV28,-,TRBJ2-7,TGTGCCAGCCGGTCGATCCGGGACAGGCAGTACTTC,CASRSIRDRQYF
TRBD2,TRBV5-4,-,TRBJ2-2,TGTGCCAGCAGCGGCGGGGGGATCGGGGAGCTGTTTTTT,CASSGGGIGELFF
TRBD2,TRBV5-1,-,TRBJ2-3,TGCGCCAGCAGCTTGGCCCCCGCTAGCGCGGGGGCAGATACGCAGTATTTT,CASSLAPASAGADTQYF
TRBD1,TRBV18,-,TRBJ1-2,TGTGCCAGCTCGCCGGTTCTCGGGACAGGGCGGACGGTCTCGATTGGCTACACCTTC,CASSPVLGTGRTVSIGYTF
TRBD2,TRBV5-1,-,TRBJ2-1,TGCGCCAGCACCCGGACTAGCGGGGGGGCCAATGAGCAGTTCTTC,CASTRTSGGANEQFF
-,TRBV5-8,-,TRBJ1-3,TGTGCCAGCAGTCGCACAGGGTTCACTGGAAACACCATATATTTT,CASSRTGFTGNTIYF
-,TRBV10-3,-,TRBJ1-5,TGTGCCATCAGTGAGGCAACCTCAGCTTCAGGGTACCAGCCCCAGCATTTT,CAISEATSASGYQPQHF
-,TRBV15,-,TRBJ1-5,TGTGCCACCAGCAGGGACCGGACAGCCCGACGCCAGCATTTT,CATSRDRTARRQHF